These T cell receptor beta chains were read from a single sample in a study of cytomegalovirus exposure and HLA in healthy donors. Clones were read by immunoSEQ multiplex PCR, and TCRdb kept only the in-frame ones, dropping some. This sample has more than 150,000 clones, with approximately 85% found just once. Sequencing input: PBMCs. All receptors come from a man between 18 and 35 years old in good health and CMV-seropositive. Both conserved end residues are part of each CDR3. Fields, in order: CDR3 protein, V gene, J gene.

CDR3: CASSLGTSGGRGNEQFF
V: TRBV9
J: TRBJ2-1

CDR3: CASSESGQGGSGNTIYF
V: TRBV6-4
J: TRBJ1-3

CDR3: CASSLLAETYEQYF
V: TRBV7-9
J: NA

CDR3: CASRPKTGGWETQYF
V: TRBV12-2
J: TRBJ2-5

CDR3: CASSAGTGNYGYTF
V: TRBV9
J: TRBJ1-2

CDR3: CASSLATASGGNYGYTF
V: TRBV5-6
J: TRBJ1-2

CDR3: CAWTSGSYEQYF
V: TRBV30
J: TRBJ2-7

CDR3: CASSLAGGPGETQYF
V: TRBV18
J: TRBJ2-5

CDR3: CATRTSGTGELFF
V: TRBV2
J: TRBJ2-2

CDR3: CATKGRTRPDTQYF
V: TRBV7-9
J: TRBJ2-3

CDR3: CASSLLTGMSNNEQFF
V: TRBV11-2
J: TRBJ2-1

CDR3: CASSSGTGGVREAFF
V: TRBV7-2
J: TRBJ1-1

CDR3: CATRTTGVHEQFF
V: TRBV15
J: TRBJ2-1

CDR3: CASSLGWGRGGYTF
V: TRBV27
J: TRBJ1-2

CDR3: CASSSGQPQHF
V: TRBV6-1
J: TRBJ1-5

CDR3: CASSDSYEQYF
V: TRBV4-1
J: TRBJ2-7

CDR3: CASSPGQGNKDEQFF
V: TRBV18
J: TRBJ2-1

CDR3: CASSLELAGGPSIDEQFF
V: TRBV7-2
J: TRBJ2-1

CDR3: CASSLLAGGYSETQYF
V: TRBV5-1
J: TRBJ2-5

CDR3: CASTPESVRNQPQHF
V: TRBV19
J: TRBJ1-5

CDR3: CASSLRGGSVETQYF
V: TRBV5-4
J: TRBJ2-5

CDR3: CASSRAGQGAIGYTF
V: TRBV13
J: TRBJ1-2

CDR3: CASSLAGGETQYF
V: TRBV5-1
J: TRBJ2-5

CDR3: CSSSLEQWEQYF
V: TRBV7-9
J: TRBJ2-7